The source of this T cell receptor beta chain is a study of T cell responses to AZD1222 COVID-19 vaccine. This clone was seen a few times. Second-dose intervals near 4 or 12 weeks were combined. This CDR3 contains 13 residues. V dropped 2 bases and J dropped 3 bases, with 7 bases sitting between them. The method was immunoSEQ multiplex PCR; TCRdb's version includes in-frame clones alone and lacks a portion of them. The sample contains 120,000 or so clones, approximately 90% of which appear only once. The specimen comprised peripheral blood, sampled 28 days after the second AZD1222 dose. The chain combines TRBV12-3 or TRBV12-4 with TRBJ1-1; D unclear. This clonotype was obtained from an adult who received the AZD1222 COVID-19 vaccine. The DNA of the CDR3 is TGTGCCAGCAGTTTAATGTCATACACTGAAGCTTTCTTT. Translation: CASSLMSYTEAFF.